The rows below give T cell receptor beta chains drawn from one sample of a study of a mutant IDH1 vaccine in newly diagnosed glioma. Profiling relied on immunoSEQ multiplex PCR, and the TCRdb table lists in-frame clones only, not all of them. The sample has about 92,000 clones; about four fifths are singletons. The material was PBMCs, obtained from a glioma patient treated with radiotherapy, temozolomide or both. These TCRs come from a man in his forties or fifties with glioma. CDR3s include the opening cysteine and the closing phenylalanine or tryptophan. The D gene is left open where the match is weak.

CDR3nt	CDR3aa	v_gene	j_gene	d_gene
TGTGCCAGCAGCGTCGTCAGGGGGCCCACAGATACGCAGTATTTT	CASSVVRGPTDTQYF	TRBV9	TRBJ2-3	TRBD1
TGCGCCAGCAGCTTGGGACAGGGAAGGACAGATACGCAGTATTTT	CASSLGQGRTDTQYF	TRBV5-1	TRBJ2-3	TRBD1
TGTGCCAGCAGCTTAAACAGGGGTAATTCACCCCTCCACTTT	CASSLNRGNSPLHF	TRBV7-6	TRBJ1-6	TRBD1
TGTGCCAGCAGTCCCGCCAGGTCGTACTCTGGAAACACCATATATTTT	CASSPARSYSGNTIYF	TRBV27	TRBJ1-3	NA
TGTGCCAGCAGCTTAGAGGACAGGGCGTACTCCTACGAGCAGTACTTC	CASSLEDRAYSYEQYF	TRBV7-2	TRBJ2-7	TRBD1
TGTGCCAGCTCACCACTCCAGGAAGGCTACAATGAGCAGTTCTTC	CASSPLQEGYNEQFF	TRBV18	TRBJ2-1	NA
TGTGCCTGGAGTGGGACTGTCACCGGGGAGCTGTTTTTT	CAWSGTVTGELFF	TRBV30	TRBJ2-2	NA
TGTGCCAGTAGTATCCCATCCGGGAACACCGGGGAGCTGTTTTTT	CASSIPSGNTGELFF	TRBV19	TRBJ2-2	NA
TGTGCCAGTAGCCGGGGGACCTACAATGAGCAGTTCTTC	CASSRGTYNEQFF	TRBV19	TRBJ2-1	NA
TGTGCCTGCGACATCTCTGGAAACACCATATATTTT	CACDISGNTIYF	TRBV30	TRBJ1-3	NA
TGTGCCAGTAGTACCCACAATGAGCAGTTCTTC	CASSTHNEQFF	TRBV19	TRBJ2-1	NA
TGTGCCAGCAGCTCTTCCCATGCTGGGGGGGATGAAAAACTGTTTTTT	CASSSSHAGGDEKLFF	TRBV4-2	TRBJ1-4	NA